This T cell receptor (beta chain) is from a study of identical twins. Study findings and constraints: Low generation-probability sequences were in excess among twin-shared out-of-frame alpha sequences.

This clonotype was seen more than once but under ten times. As yet, its antigen is unknown. CDR3 length: 13 residues. The V gene's germline CDR1 is DFQATT and CDR2 SNEGSKA (reference sequence). V shed 4 bases and J shed 0 bases, with 7 bases lying between them. TCRdb ran MiXCR on the 5' RACE reads and lists one entry per CDR3 protein. The data contain about 520,000 distinct CDR3 sequences, less than 25% of them seen just once; the ten biggest clones take up around 0.9%. These data were likewise used in another study, on T cells expressing NK-cell markers. According to that study: Eight donors were sequenced, seven testing HCMV-seropositive and one testing seronegative. Whether expanded NKG2C+ T cell clones were HCMV-specific remained unclear.

Sequenced: CD4+ T cells sorted from blood. This sequence joins TRBV20-1 and TRBJ2-1, with D uncertain. This TCR came from a woman aged 18-35 years in good health. The CDR3 coding sequence is TGCAGTGCTATCGGAAGCTCCTACAATGAGCAGTTCTTC. Translating gives CSAIGSSYNEQFF.